Detailed here is one T cell receptor beta chain. The antigen remains unidentified. Cultured CD4+ T cell DNA was sequenced using the Oncomine TCR Beta short-read assay. Genomic DNA was taken out of cultured CD4+ T cells by extraction. MiXCR, run by TCRdb on the PCR reads, gives a single entry per CDR3 protein. The sample yields 15,000 or so distinct CDR3 sequences, around three fifths seen once. The data originate from a study of vaccination and CD4 T cells after COVID-19. About the study: At a median around 72 days (range 14 to 241) after dose two, post-vaccine samples were obtained.

Treatment in this sample: approximately nine-day PBMC culture with coronavirus spike peptide pools or control peptides (ViraFEST assay). ViraFEST stimulated the growth of antigen-specific T cells using peptide pools and subsequently profiled their TCRs by sequencing. With approximately 10 ug/ml peptide pools and 9.5 to 10 IU/ml IL-2, PBMCs were cultured at some 2.2 million per well. The TCR sequence derives from a human donor who had recovered from COVID-19. Sequencing used CD4+ T cells from blood, cultured in vitro.

The CDR3 nucleotides are TGTGCCAGCAGTTTTAGCCCTTCACCCCTCCACTTT. Translated, it gives CASSFSPSPLHF. The chain employs TRBV12-3 or TRBV12-4 and TRBJ1-6; D uncertain. This CDR3 spans 12 amino acids. The V end was cut by 3 bases, the J end by 9 bases, with 6 bases between.